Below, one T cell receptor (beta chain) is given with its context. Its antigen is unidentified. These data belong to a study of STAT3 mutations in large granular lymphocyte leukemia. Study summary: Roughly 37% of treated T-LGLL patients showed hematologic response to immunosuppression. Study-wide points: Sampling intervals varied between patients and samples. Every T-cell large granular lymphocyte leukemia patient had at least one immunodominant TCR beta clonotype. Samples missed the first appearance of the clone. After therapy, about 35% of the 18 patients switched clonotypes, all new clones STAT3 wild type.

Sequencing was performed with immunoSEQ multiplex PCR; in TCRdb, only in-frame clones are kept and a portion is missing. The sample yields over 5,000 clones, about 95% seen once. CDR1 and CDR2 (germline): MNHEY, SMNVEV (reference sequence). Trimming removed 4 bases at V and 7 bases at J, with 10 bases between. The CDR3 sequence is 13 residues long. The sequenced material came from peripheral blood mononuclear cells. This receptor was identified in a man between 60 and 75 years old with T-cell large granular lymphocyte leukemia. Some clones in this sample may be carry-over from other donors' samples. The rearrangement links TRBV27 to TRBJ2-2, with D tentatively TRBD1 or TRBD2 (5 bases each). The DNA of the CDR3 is TGTGCCAGCAGTTGGGGGACGAGCGGGGAGCTGTTTTTT. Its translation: CASSWGTSGELFF.